This passage covers 3 T cell receptor beta chains from one sample sequenced in a study of blood T cells in healthy people across ages. The second PCR ran about 6 to 11 cycles with a sample-barcoded 5' primer and J-beta primers. Each CDR3 protein is one row after TCRdb ran MiXCR on the 5' RACE reads. Of under 750,000 distinct CDR3 sequences listed, roughly 43% are singletons. The sample consisted of blood. The receptors were gathered from a man older than 75 in good health.

This clonotype was counted between two and nine times. The CDR3 reads CASSLGGALANEQFF. Written as DNA, the CDR3 is TGTGCCAGCAGCTTAGGGGGGGCCCTCGCCAATGAGCAGTTCTTC. The gene calls are TRBV7-9 and TRBJ2-1; D could derive from TRBD1 or TRBD2 (6 bases each). This CDR3 spans 15 amino acids. V lost 1 base and J lost 6, with 13 bases in between. Germline values: CDR1 SEHNR, CDR2 FQNEAQ (reference sequence).

The chain has TRBV4-3 and TRBJ2-1; D may be TRBD1 or TRBD2 (5 bases each). Germline-derived CDR1 and CDR2 are LGHNA and YSLEER. The CDR3 is 15 residues long. Trimming pared 5 bases from V and 0 bases from J, leaving 11 bases between. The CDR3 region is CASSRGDDSYNEQFF. CDR3 bases: TGCGCCAGCAGCAGAGGGGACGACTCCTACAATGAGCAGTTCTTC.

This clonotype showed up just once. The chain joins TRBV20-1 to TRBJ1-5; 7 bases line up with TRBD1. This CDR3 has 13 amino acids. In germline, CDR1 is DFQATT, CDR2 SNEGSKA (reference sequence). The V gene end was trimmed by 5 bases and the J gene end by 6 bases; junction bases not matched to a gene: 7. For the CDR3, the DNA is TGCAGTGCTTCGACAGGGAGGAGTCAGCCCCAGCATTTT. Translated: CSASTGRSQPQHF.